This entry describes one TCR beta chain. Method: immunoSEQ multiplex PCR; TCRdb's copy keeps in-frame clones and lacks some. Of approximately 100,000 clones in the sample, approximately 83% are singletons; the top ten hold approximately 3.6%. These data originate in a study of blood T cell repertoires in COVID-19. Background on the study: COVID-19 samples collected from the United States, Italy and Spain covered acute and convalescent phases. The cDNA or gDNA used as material had been derived from T cells, B-cell-depleted T cells, or PBMCs.

The TCR was taken from a woman aged 80 or over with active or convalescent COVID-19. What was sequenced was peripheral blood.

The CDR3 reads CASRPGQGAFYEQYF. The CDR3 bases are TGTGCCAGCAGGCCGGGACAGGGGGCTTTCTACGAGCAGTACTTC. This chain uses TRBV28 with TRBJ2-7; 12 bases fit TRBD1. CDR1 and CDR2 from the germline V gene are MDHEN and SYDVKM. CDR3 length: 15 residues. The trim removed 6 bases at V and 3 bases at J, leaving 6 bases unmatched.